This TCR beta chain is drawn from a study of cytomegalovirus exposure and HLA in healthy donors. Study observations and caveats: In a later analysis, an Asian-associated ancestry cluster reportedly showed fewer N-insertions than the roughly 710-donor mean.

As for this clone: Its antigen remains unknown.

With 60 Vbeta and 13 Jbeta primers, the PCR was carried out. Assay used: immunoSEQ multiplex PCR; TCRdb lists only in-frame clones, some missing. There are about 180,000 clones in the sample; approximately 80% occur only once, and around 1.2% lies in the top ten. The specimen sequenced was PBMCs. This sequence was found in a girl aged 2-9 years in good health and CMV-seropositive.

Here the CDR3 reads CSVEGRGRETQYF. In nucleotides, the CDR3 is TGCAGCGTTGAAGGGCGGGGGAGGGAGACCCAGTACTTC. J is TRBJ2-5 and V is TRBV29-1, with 7 nucleotides matching TRBD2. The CDR3 is made up of 13 amino acids. V lost 1 base, J lost 5 bases, and 4 bases stayed unmatched. Germline CDR1 and CDR2: SQVTM and ANQGSEA.